The rows below give T cell receptor beta chains drawn from one sample of a study of blood T cells in healthy people across ages. One entry per CDR3 protein, called by TCRdb with MiXCR from the 5' RACE reads. The sample has over a million distinct CDR3 sequences, around 39% seen once. Specimen: blood. These TCRs come from a young woman in good health. Each CDR3 is given with its conserved first and last residue. Only part of the rows carry a size: once, few, many, or a class if the clone is expanded.

. TRBJ2-1 TRBV12-5 CATLSAGGDNEQFF
. TRBJ1-2 TRBV20-1 CSASTNFGTGRVDYGYTF
few TRBJ2-7 TRBV20-1 CSALPGTGIGEQYF
few TRBJ2-1 TRBV5-1 CASSLGGSVDEQFF
. TRBJ1-6 TRBV6-5 CASSPSRWPLHF
. TRBJ2-1 TRBV20-1 CSARDLAGGRSSYNEQFF
few TRBJ2-7 TRBV4-1 CASSQDPRDRERKQYF
few . TRBV10-1 CASGMPRGTQYF
few TRBJ2-7 TRBV6-1 CASNEPGASSYEQYF
. TRBJ1-1 TRBV6-1 CASSQDRDAPGVNTEAFF
. TRBJ1-2 TRBV6-2/TRBV6-3 CASSYSGQLAYGYTF
. TRBJ1-1 TRBV5-6 CASSRTSRDTEAFF
. TRBJ1-2 TRBV19 CASSSHRDRVHYGYTF
few TRBJ2-2 TRBV19 CASSPGLAGGPNTGELFF
few TRBJ2-1 TRBV6-6 CASMDPDPRNVQFF